The next 12 T cell receptor beta chains were all read from a single sample in a study of T cells in Graves' hyperthyroidism and ophthalmopathy. Amplified regions were TCR beta CDR3 sequences from RNA transcripts. When the TCR CDR3 underwent first-round RT-PCR, the HTBI primer set was used. From the multiplex PCR reads, TCRdb called clonotypes with MiXCR, one entry per CDR3 protein. The table records over 200,000 distinct CDR3 sequences, 13% to 15% of them present only once. The sequencing sample was made of blood. The receptors here all came from a woman in her thirties or forties with Graves' hyperthyroidism that later progressed to Graves' ophthalmopathy.

Many counts were recorded for this clonotype. The chain employs TRBV6-1 and TRBJ2-3; D remains unclear. Germline CDR1 reads MNHNS; CDR2 reads SASEGT. V shed 2 bases and J shed 3 bases, with 6 bases lying between them. The CDR3 is made up of 13 amino acids. The CDR3 DNA reads TGTGCCAGCAGTGAATACAGAACAGATACGCAGTATTTT. This translates into CASSEYRTDTQYF.

This clonotype was seen a handful of times. The genes are TRBV18 and TRBJ2-1; D might be TRBD2 (5 bases). Germline V gene sequence: CDR1 KGHSH, CDR2 LQKENI. This CDR3 spans 15 amino acids. Trimming took 3 bases from V and 5 from J, leaving 14 bases between them. The CDR3 sequence: CASSPGASPNNEQFF. As DNA, the CDR3 is TGTGCCAGCTCACCGGGAGCTAGCCCCAACAATGAGCAGTTCTTC.

This clonotype has at least ten counts. The chain has TRBV6-5 and TRBJ2-2; the D is unclear. Germline CDR1 reads MNHEY; CDR2 reads SVGAGI. This CDR3 is 17 amino acids long. Trimming took off 0 bases at V and 0 bases at J, with 11 bases between the two ends. The CDR3: CASSYSPIFANTGELFF. DNA for the CDR3: TGTGCCAGCAGTTACTCACCCATCTTCGCGAACACCGGGGAGCTGTTTTTT.

This clonotype was observed many times. The chain couples TRBV20-1 to TRBJ1-1; tentative D call: TRBD1 (6 bases). Per germline, CDR1 DFQATT and CDR2 SNEGSKA (reference sequence). The CDR3 consists of 13 residues. V was cut by 6 bases and J by 0 bases, with 11 bases left in between. In DNA, the CDR3 is TGCAGTGCAGCGGGACAACTGAACACTGAAGCTTTCTTT. It yields the protein CSAAGQLNTEAFF.

This clonotype was picked up many times. This chain links TRBV29-1 with TRBJ1-1; D is undetermined. Trimming left V 7 bases short and J 3 bases short, with 15 bases between. Germline values: CDR1 SQVTM, CDR2 ANQGSEA. The CDR3 has 13 amino acids. CDR3 in DNA: TGCAGCGGGCGTGAGGGAAGGGACACTGAAGCTTTCTTT. It codes for CSGREGRDTEAFF. The complete variable domain, with remaining parts taken from reference TRBV29-1 and TRBJ1-1, reads SAVISQKPSRDICQRGTSLTIQCQVDSQVTMMFWYRQQPGQSLTLIATANQGSEATYESGFVIDKFPISRPNLTFSTLTVSNMSPEDSSIYLCSGREGRDTEAFFGQGTRLTVV.

Many counts were recorded for this clonotype. V is TRBV28 and J is TRBJ1-2; a weak D match, TRBD1 (5 bases). The CDR3 covers 14 residues. CDR1 is MDHEN, CDR2 SYDVKM, per germline. Trimming removed 3 bases from V and 7 bases from J, with 15 bases in between. CDR3 amino acids: CASSLEWRGSGYTF. For the CDR3, the DNA is TGTGCCAGCAGTTTGGAATGGAGGGGCTCTGGCTACACCTTC.

Ten or more counts support this clonotype. The V and J genes are TRBV20-1 and TRBJ1-6, with D unresolved. V shed 0 bases and J shed 7 bases, with 7 bases lying between them. CDR1 is DFQATT and CDR2 is SNEGSKA in the germline V gene (reference sequence). The CDR3 is 13 residues long. The CDR3 sequence is CSARDHKNSPLHF. CDR3 nucleotide sequence: TGCAGTGCTAGAGATCATAAAAATTCACCCCTCCACTTT.

This clonotype appeared many times. The V call is TRBV12-5, the J call TRBJ2-4; 8 bases match TRBD1. Germline V gene lookup returns CDR1 LGHNT and CDR2 FRNRAP. V shed 5 bases and J 0 bases; nucleotides not matched to a gene: 6. The CDR3 covers 16 residues. The CDR3 sequence: CASGIRTGLAKNIQYF. The CDR3 DNA follows: TGTGCTAGTGGTATAAGGACAGGGCTAGCCAAAAACATTCAGTACTTC.

The chain recombines TRBV10-3 with TRBJ2-3; 14 bases are a match to TRBD2. V shed 10 bases, J shed 1 base, and the junction held 13 bases outside the gene matches. The CDR3 consists of 18 residues. Germline V gene sequence: CDR1 ENHRY, CDR2 SYGVKD. The CDR3 DNA is TGTGCCACCAACCCCGGGACTAGCGGGAGTAGGGGCACAGATACGCAGTATTTT. Residues: CATNPGTSGSRGTDTQYF.

This clonotype showed up many times. The genes are TRBV28 and TRBJ2-3; D is ambiguous. This CDR3 is 11 amino acids long. V was cut by 8 bases and J by 3 bases, with 6 bases left in between. CDR1 is MDHEN and CDR2 is SYDVKM in the germline V gene. CDR3 bases: TGTGCCAGCGCCGGGACAGATACGCAGTATTTT. Translated, it gives CASAGTDTQYF.

The chain employs TRBV7-2 and TRBJ1-3; D might be TRBD1 (6 bases). V gave up 4 bases and J gave up 0 bases, with 16 bases separating them. There are 17 residues in the CDR3. CDR1 is SGHTA and CDR2 is FQGNSA in the germline V gene. In DNA form, the CDR3 reads TGTGCCAGCAGCTCCCTCCGGGACACATTCTCTGGAAACACCATATATTTT. This sequence encodes CASSSLRDTFSGNTIYF. Combining the CDR3 with reference TRBV7-2 and TRBJ1-3 gives the whole variable domain GAGVSQSPSNKVTEKGKDVELRCDPISGHTALYWYRQSLGQGLEFLIYFQGNSAPDKSGLPSDRFSAERTGGSVSTLTIQRTQQEDSAVYLCASSSLRDTFSGNTIYFGEGSWLTVV.

This clonotype was seen repeatedly, ten times or more. This chain uses TRBV2 with TRBJ1-1; D possibly corresponds to TRBD1 (5 bases). Between the trimmed V and J ends, which lost 7 bases and 1 base, there was a span of 10 bases. The CDR3 consists of 13 residues. Germline CDR1 reads SNHLY; CDR2 reads FYNNEI. DNA for the CDR3: TGTGCCAGCAAGGCCACAGGGAACACTGAAGCTTTCTTT. It specifies CASKATGNTEAFF.